This entry features one TCR beta chain sequence. As yet, its antigen is unknown. Germline values: CDR1 SQVTM, CDR2 ANQGSEA. The CDR3 length is 14 residues. J gave up 8 bases and V 3 bases, and 7 bases lay outside the gene matches. The data derive from a study of T cells in tumors after PD-1 blockade. About the research overall: No patient had prior checkpoint blockade, systemic immunosuppression, or radiotherapy within 4 weeks. Patients received pembrolizumab 200 mg every 3 weeks or cemiplimab 350 mg every 2 weeks. Some patients also took daily vismodegib 150 mg during anti-PD-1 treatment.

Overall study results and limits: Blood contained about 38% of the tumor's TCR clonotypes.

Clones were sequenced by immunoSEQ multiplex PCR, and TCRdb holds only the in-frame ones, with some missing. There are tens of thousands of clones in the sample; roughly 80% occur only once, and approximately 4% lies in the top ten. This chain uses TRBV29-1 with TRBJ1-4, with TRBD1 matching over 9 bases. The specimen was PBMCs, collected before anti-PD-1 treatment. This receptor was obtained from a human donor with basal cell carcinoma. Written as DNA, the CDR3 is TGCAGCGTTGATCCGGGACAGGGTTACGAAAAACTGTTTTTT. This encodes CSVDPGQGYEKLFF.